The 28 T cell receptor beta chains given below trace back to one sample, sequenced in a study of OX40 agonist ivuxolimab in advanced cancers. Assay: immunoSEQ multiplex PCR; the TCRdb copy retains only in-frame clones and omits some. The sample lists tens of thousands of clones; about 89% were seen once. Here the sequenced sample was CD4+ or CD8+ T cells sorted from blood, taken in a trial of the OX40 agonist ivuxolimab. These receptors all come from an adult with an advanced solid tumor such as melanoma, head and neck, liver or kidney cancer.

The CDR3 sequence is CASSQVETSYEQYF. CDR3 in DNA: TGCGCCAGCAGCCAAGTGGAGACCTCCTACGAGCAGTACTTC. V usage is TRBV4-1 and J usage is TRBJ2-7; D gene uncertain. This CDR3 is built from 14 residues. Germline CDR1 reads MGHRA; CDR2 reads YSYEKL. V lost 1 base and J lost 0, with 7 bases in between.

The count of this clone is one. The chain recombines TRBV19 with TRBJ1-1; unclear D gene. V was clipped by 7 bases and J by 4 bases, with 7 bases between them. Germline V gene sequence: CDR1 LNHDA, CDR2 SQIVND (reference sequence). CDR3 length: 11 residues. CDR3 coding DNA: TGTGCCAGTACTGTCGGCACTGAAGCTTTCTTT. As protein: CASTVGTEAFF.

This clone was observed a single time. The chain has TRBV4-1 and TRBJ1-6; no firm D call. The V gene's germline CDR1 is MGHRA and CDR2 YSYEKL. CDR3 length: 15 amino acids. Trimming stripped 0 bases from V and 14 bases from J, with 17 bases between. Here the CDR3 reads CASSQDAAPGWALHF. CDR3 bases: TGCGCCAGCAGCCAAGATGCGGCACCTGGTTGGGCCCTCCACTTT.

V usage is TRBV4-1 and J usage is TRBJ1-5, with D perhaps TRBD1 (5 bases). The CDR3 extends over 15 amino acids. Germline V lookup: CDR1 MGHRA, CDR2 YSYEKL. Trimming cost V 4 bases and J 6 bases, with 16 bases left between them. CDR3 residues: CASSLSGGLGQPQHF. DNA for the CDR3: TGCGCCAGCAGCCTAAGCGGGGGGTTAGGTCAGCCCCAGCATTTT.

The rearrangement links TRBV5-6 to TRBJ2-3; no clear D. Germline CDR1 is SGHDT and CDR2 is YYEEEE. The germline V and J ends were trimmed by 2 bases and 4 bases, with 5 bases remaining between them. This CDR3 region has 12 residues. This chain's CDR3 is CASSFSADTQYF. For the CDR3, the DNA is TGTGCCAGCAGCTTCTCAGCAGATACGCAGTATTTT. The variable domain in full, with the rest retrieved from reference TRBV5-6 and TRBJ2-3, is DAGVTQSPTHLIKTRGQQVTLRCSPKSGHDTVSWYQQALGQGPQFIFQYYEEEERQRGNFPDRFSGHQFPNYSSELNVNALLLGDSALYLCASSFSADTQYFGPGTRLTVL.

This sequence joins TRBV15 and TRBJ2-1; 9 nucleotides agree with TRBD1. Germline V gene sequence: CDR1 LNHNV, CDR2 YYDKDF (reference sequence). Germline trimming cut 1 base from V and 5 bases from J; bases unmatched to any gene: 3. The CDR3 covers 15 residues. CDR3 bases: TGTGCCACCAGCAGAGCCCGGGACAGGGACAATGAGCAGTTCTTC. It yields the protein CATSRARDRDNEQFF.

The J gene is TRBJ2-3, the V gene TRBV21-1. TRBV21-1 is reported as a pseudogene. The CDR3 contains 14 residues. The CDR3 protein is CASIPSRPADTQYF. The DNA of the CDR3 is TGTGCCAGCATCCCCTCCCGGCCTGCAGATACGCAGTATTTT.

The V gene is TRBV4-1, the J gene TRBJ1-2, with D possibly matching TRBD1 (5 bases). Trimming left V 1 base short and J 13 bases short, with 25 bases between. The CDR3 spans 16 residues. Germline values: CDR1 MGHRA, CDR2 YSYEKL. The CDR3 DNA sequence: TGCGCCAGCAGCCAAGGTTCCCTCCGGGACGGCTCTTTCTGCACCTTC. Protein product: CASSQGSLRDGSFCTF.

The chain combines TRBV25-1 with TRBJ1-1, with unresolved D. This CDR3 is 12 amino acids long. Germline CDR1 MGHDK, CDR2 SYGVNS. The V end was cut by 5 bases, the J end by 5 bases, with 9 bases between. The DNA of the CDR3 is TGTGCCAGCAGTCTGGTGGGTACTGAAGCTTTCTTT. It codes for CASSLVGTEAFF.

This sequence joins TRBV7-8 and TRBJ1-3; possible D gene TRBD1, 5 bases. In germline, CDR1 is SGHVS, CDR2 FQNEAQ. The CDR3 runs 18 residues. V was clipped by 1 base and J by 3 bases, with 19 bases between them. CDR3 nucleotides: TGTGCCAGCAGCTTAGTCGCCGGGGACCTTGGGATTGGAAACACCATATATTTT. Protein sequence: CASSLVAGDLGIGNTIYF. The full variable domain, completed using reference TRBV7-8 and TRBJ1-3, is GAGVSQSPRYKVAKRGQDVALRCDPISGHVSLFWYQQALGQGPEFLTYFQNEAQLDKSGLPSDRFFAERPEGSVSTLKIQRTQQEDSAVYLCASSLVAGDLGIGNTIYFGEGSWLTVV.

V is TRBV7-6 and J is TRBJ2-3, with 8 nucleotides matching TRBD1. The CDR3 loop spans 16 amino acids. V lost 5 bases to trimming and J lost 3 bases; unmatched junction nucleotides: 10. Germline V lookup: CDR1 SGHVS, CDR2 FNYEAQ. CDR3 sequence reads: CASSLKTGVVTDTQYF. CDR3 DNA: TGTGCCAGCAGCCTCAAGACAGGGGTGGTGACAGATACGCAGTATTTT.

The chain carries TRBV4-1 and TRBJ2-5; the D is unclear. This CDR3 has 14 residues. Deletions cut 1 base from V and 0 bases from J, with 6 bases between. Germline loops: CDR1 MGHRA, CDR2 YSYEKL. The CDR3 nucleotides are TGCGCCAGCAGCCAAGTGGCCAACCAAGAGACCCAGTACTTC. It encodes CASSQVANQETQYF.

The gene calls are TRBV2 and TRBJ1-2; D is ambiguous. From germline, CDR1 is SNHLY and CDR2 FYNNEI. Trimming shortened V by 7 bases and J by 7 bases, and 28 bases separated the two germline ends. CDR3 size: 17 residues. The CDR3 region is CASTLTPTQLTPVGYTF. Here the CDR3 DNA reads TGTGCCAGCACCCTCACCCCAACCCAGCTAACCCCGGTTGGCTACACCTTC. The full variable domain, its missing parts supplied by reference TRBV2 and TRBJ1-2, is EPEVTQTPSHQVTQMGQEVILRCVPISNHLYFYWYRQILGQKVEFLVSFYNNEISEKSEIFDDQFSVERPDGSNFTLKIRSTKLEDSAMYFCASTLTPTQLTPVGYTFGSGTRLTVV.

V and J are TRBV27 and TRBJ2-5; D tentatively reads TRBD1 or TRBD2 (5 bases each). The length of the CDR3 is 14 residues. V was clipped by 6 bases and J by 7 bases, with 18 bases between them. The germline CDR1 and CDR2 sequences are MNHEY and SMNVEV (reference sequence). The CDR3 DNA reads TGTGCCAGCAGGCAGTTGGAAACGGGACCGACCCAGTACTTC. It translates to CASRQLETGPTQYF.

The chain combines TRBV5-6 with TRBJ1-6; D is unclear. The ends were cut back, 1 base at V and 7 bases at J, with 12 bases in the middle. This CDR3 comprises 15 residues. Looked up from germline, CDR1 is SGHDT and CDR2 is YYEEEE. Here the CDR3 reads CASSLSLGGNSPLHF. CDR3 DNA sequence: TGTGCCAGCAGCTTGTCCTTAGGAGGGAATTCACCCCTCCACTTT.

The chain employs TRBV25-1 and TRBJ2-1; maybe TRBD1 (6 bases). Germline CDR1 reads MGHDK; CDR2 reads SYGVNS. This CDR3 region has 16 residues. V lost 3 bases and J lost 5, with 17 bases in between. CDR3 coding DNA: TGTGCCAGCAGTGAGTCCCCTGACAGGATAGACAATGAGCAGTTCTTC. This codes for CASSESPDRIDNEQFF.

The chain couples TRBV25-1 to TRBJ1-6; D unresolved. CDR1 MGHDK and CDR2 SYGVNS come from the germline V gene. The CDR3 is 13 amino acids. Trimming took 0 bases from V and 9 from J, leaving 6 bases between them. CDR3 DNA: TGTGCCAGCAGTGAATATTTCCTTTCACCCCTCCACTTT. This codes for CASSEYFLSPLHF.

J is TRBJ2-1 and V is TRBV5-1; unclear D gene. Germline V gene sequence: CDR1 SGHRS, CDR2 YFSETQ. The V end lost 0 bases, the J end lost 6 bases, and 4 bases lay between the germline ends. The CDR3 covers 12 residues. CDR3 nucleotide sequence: TGCGCCAGCAGCTTGGATTCCAATGAGCAGTTCTTC. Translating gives CASSLDSNEQFF.

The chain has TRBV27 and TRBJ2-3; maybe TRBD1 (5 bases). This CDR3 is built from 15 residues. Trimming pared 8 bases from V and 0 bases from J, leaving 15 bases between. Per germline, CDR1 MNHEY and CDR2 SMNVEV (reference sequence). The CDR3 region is CASRRREPSTDTQYF. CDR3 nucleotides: TGTGCCAGCCGCCGCAGGGAACCTAGCACAGATACGCAGTATTTT.

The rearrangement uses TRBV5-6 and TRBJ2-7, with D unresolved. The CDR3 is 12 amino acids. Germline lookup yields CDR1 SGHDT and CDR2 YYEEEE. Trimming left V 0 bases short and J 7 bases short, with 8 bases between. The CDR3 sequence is CASSLGGREQYF. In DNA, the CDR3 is TGTGCCAGCAGCTTGGGGGGAAGGGAGCAGTACTTC.

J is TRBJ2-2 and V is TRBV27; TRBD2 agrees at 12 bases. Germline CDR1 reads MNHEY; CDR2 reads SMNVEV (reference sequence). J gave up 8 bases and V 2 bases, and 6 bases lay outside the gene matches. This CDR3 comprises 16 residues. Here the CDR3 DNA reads TGTGCCAGCAGTTTACAGACTAGCGGGGGAGTAGGGGAGCTGTTTTTT. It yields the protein CASSLQTSGGVGELFF.

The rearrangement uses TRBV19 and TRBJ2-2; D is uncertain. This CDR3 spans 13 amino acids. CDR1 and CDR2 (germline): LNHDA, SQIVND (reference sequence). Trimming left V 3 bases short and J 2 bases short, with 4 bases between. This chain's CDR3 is CASSITNTGELFF. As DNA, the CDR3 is TGTGCCAGTAGTATCACAAACACCGGGGAGCTGTTTTTT.

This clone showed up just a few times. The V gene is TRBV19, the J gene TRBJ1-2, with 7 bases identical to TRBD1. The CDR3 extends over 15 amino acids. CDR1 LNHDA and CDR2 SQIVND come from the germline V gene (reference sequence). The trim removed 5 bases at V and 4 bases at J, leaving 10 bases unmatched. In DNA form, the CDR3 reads TGTGCCAGTAGTGAGACAGGGTTTGCCGTCTATGGCTACACCTTC. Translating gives CASSETGFAVYGYTF.

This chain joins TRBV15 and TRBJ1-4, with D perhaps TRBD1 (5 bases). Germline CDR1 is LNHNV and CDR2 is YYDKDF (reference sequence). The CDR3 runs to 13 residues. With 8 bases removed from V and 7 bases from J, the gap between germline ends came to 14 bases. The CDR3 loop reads CATEMGVGEKLFF. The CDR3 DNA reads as TGTGCCACCGAAATGGGGGTGGGTGAAAAACTGTTTTTT. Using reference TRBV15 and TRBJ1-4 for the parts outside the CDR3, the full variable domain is DAMVIQNPRYQVTQFGKPVTLSCSQTLNHNVMYWYQQKSSQAPKLLFHYYDKDFNNEADTPDNFQSRRPNTSFCFLDIRSPGLGDTAMYLCATEMGVGEKLFFGSGTQLSVL.

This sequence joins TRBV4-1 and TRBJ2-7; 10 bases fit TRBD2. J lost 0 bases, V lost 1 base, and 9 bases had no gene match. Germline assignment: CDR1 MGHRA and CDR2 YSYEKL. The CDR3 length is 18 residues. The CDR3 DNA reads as TGCGCCAGCAGCCAAGGGGTTCTAGCGGGGGCCTTCTCCTACGAGCAGTACTTC. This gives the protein CASSQGVLAGAFSYEQYF.

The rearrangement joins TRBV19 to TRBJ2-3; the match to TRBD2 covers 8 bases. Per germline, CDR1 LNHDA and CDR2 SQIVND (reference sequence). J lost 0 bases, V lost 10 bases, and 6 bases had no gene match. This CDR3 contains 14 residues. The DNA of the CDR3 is TGTGCCACCGATAGCGGGGCGAGCACAGATACGCAGTATTTT. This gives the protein CATDSGASTDTQYF.

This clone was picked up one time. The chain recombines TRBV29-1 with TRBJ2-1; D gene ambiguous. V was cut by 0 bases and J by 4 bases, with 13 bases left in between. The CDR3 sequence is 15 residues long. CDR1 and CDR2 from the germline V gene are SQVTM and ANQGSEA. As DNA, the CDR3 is TGCAGCGTTGAAGACCCCGACACGAGATACAATGAGCAGTTCTTC. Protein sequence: CSVEDPDTRYNEQFF.

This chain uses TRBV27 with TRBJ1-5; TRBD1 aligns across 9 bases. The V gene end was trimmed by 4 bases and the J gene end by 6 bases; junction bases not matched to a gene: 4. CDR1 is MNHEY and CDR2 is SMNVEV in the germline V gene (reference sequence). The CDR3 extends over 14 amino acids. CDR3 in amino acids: CASSWGQGGQPQHF. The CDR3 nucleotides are TGTGCCAGCAGTTGGGGACAGGGAGGTCAGCCCCAGCATTTT.